This entry lists 26 T cell receptor beta chains sequenced from one sample in a study of T cell responses to AZD1222 COVID-19 vaccine. Clones were sequenced by immunoSEQ multiplex PCR, and TCRdb holds only the in-frame ones, with some missing. The sample includes 95,000 to 150,000 clones, 90% of them seen just once. The material sequenced was peripheral blood, taken on day 0 of AZD1222 vaccination. Source of these receptors: an adult in good health.

The chain combines TRBV27 with TRBJ2-7; TRBD2 aligns across 13 bases. Germline loops: CDR1 MNHEY, CDR2 SMNVEV (reference sequence). CDR3 size: 15 residues. The junction had 2 bases not matched to a gene; V was cut back by 5 bases and J by 1 base. CDR3 amino acids: CASSKLAGGSYEQYF. CDR3 DNA: TGTGCCAGCAGTAAACTAGCGGGAGGGTCCTACGAGCAGTACTTC.

The chain employs TRBV6-2 or TRBV6-3 and TRBJ2-7, with 7 bases identical to TRBD1. Germline-derived CDR1 and CDR2 are MNHEY and SVGEGT. Trimming removed 5 bases from V and 6 bases from J; junction bases left unmatched: 10. CDR3 length equals 14 residues. The CDR3 nucleotides are TGTGCCAGCAGTCCAAGGGACAGACTTTTCGAGCAGTACTTC. Encoded protein: CASSPRDRLFEQYF.

V usage is TRBV7-9 and J usage is TRBJ2-7; D is tentatively TRBD1 or TRBD2 (5 bases each). Germline V gene lookup returns CDR1 SEHNR and CDR2 FQNEAQ (reference sequence). This CDR3 spans 16 amino acids. The V gene lost 4 bases and the J gene lost 3 bases, with 19 bases spanning the gap. The CDR3, as DNA: TGTGCCAGCAGCTCTTGGGGGACCGGATCGATCTACGAGCAGTACTTC. It yields the protein CASSSWGTGSIYEQYF.

V usage is TRBV7-9 and J usage is TRBJ2-1; D possibly corresponds to TRBD1 (6 bases). Trimming pared 5 bases from V and 8 bases from J, leaving 16 bases between. Looked up from germline, CDR1 is SEHNR and CDR2 is FQNEAQ (reference sequence). The CDR3 consists of 14 residues. The CDR3 is CASSQDRALDEQFF. The CDR3 region has the DNA TGTGCCAGCAGCCAGGACAGAGCCCTGGATGAGCAGTTCTTC.

The chain employs TRBV28 and TRBJ2-7; possible D gene TRBD2, 5 bases. The length of the CDR3 is 14 residues. V was cut by 6 bases and J by 2 bases, with 14 bases left in between. Germline V gene lookup returns CDR1 MDHEN and CDR2 SYDVKM. Written as DNA, the CDR3 is TGTGCCAGCAGGAGGGTCTGGGTGCCCTACGAGCAGTACTTC. It translates to CASRRVWVPYEQYF.

The sample holds a few counts of this clone. The chain joins TRBV24-1 to TRBJ1-5; possibly TRBD1 for D (5 bases). This CDR3 is 14 amino acids long. The germline V gene encodes CDR1 KGHDR and CDR2 SFDVKD. V was shortened by 9 bases and J by 3 bases, with 14 bases between the two germline ends. CDR3 loop: CATAAHGANQPQHF. In DNA form, the CDR3 reads TGTGCCACCGCGGCACATGGGGCCAATCAGCCCCAGCATTTT.

This rearrangement joins TRBV2 to TRBJ1-5; D perhaps matches TRBD1 (6 bases). V was trimmed by 9 bases and J by 7 bases, leaving 22 bases between them. Germline V gene sequence: CDR1 SNHLY, CDR2 FYNNEI. This CDR3 is built from 15 residues. The CDR3 sequence: CASSRGTQGLQPQHF. The CDR3 coding sequence is TGTGCCAGTTCAAGAGGGACACAGGGATTGCAGCCCCAGCATTTT.

The CDR3, as DNA: TGTGCCAGCAGTGGTAGCGGGAGGCCCTCCTACAATGAGCAGTTCTTC. Its translation is CASSGSGRPSYNEQFF. The chain is built from TRBV2 and TRBJ2-1; TRBD2 agrees at 10 bases. V was pared by 4 bases and J by 0 bases, with 3 bases of the junction left unmatched. This CDR3 is built from 16 residues. Per the germline V gene, CDR1 is SNHLY and CDR2 is FYNNEI. Full variable domain (rest looked up from reference TRBV2 and TRBJ2-1): EPEVTQTPSHQVTQMGQEVILRCVPISNHLYFYWYRQILGQKVEFLVSFYNNEISEKSEIFDDQFSVERPDGSNFTLKIRSTKLEDSAMYFCASSGSGRPSYNEQFFGPGTRLTVL.

CDR3 in amino acids: CASSDGQLYEQYF. CDR3 sequence (DNA): TGTGCCAGCAGTGATGGACAGCTCTACGAGCAGTACTTC. The chain joins TRBV6-2 or TRBV6-3 to TRBJ2-7; tentative D call: TRBD1 (6 bases). CDR1 MNHEY and CDR2 SVGEGT come from the germline V gene. Trimming cost V 5 bases and J 3 bases, with 11 bases left between them. This CDR3 comprises 13 residues.

This sequence joins TRBV28 and TRBJ2-1, with 8 bases lining up with TRBD2. CDR1 is MDHEN and CDR2 is SYDVKM in the germline V gene. The CDR3 is made up of 17 amino acids. V gave up 1 base and J gave up 9 bases; unmatched junction bases: 14. The chain's CDR3 is CASSLYPSGPLGGEQFF. Here the CDR3 DNA reads TGTGCCAGCAGTTTATACCCTAGCGGGCCCCTTGGTGGTGAGCAGTTCTTC.

This chain joins TRBV15 and TRBJ1-6; no reliable D call. The V gene's germline CDR1 is LNHNV and CDR2 YYDKDF (reference sequence). This CDR3 is 17 amino acids long. The V and J ends lost 1 base and 0 bases respectively, with 10 bases between them. CDR3 in DNA: TGTGCCACCAGCAGAGTTGCGGGGAGCTCCTATAATTCACCCCTCCACTTT. Translating gives CATSRVAGSSYNSPLHF.

This chain links TRBV5-1 with TRBJ2-1; 10 positions agree with TRBD2. CDR3 length: 15 amino acids. Looked up from germline, CDR1 is SGHRS and CDR2 is YFSETQ. V shed 4 bases, J shed 5 bases, and the junction held 6 bases outside the gene matches. The CDR3 loop is CASSALAGVDNEQFF. In nucleotides, the CDR3 is TGCGCCAGCAGCGCCCTAGCGGGAGTTGACAATGAGCAGTTCTTC.

In this sample, this clone turned up a few times. The chain couples TRBV11-2 to TRBJ2-7, with a weak D call TRBD2 (5 bases). This CDR3 comprises 12 residues. From germline, CDR1 is SGHAT and CDR2 FQNNGV. Trimming removed 5 bases from V and 4 bases from J, with 9 bases in between. The CDR3 sequence is CASSPTGYEQYF. The CDR3 DNA is TGTGCCAGCAGCCCGACGGGGTACGAGCAGTACTTC.

The chain combines TRBV4-1 with TRBJ2-7; D ambiguous. The CDR3 sequence is 13 residues long. V lost 4 bases and J lost 6, with 13 bases in between. Germline V gene lookup returns CDR1 MGHRA and CDR2 YSYEKL. CDR3 sequence (DNA): TGCGCCAGCAGCCGTGTCGGCCTCGGCGAGCAGTACTTC. Translated: CASSRVGLGEQYF.

The CDR3 region is CASSRGSVSYNEQFF. The CDR3 region has the DNA TGTGCCAGCAGTCGCGGGAGCGTCTCCTACAATGAGCAGTTCTTC. V usage is TRBV5-6 and J usage is TRBJ2-1, with 7 bases identical to TRBD2. The CDR3 runs to 15 residues. From germline, CDR1 is SGHDT and CDR2 YYEEEE. V trimming: 5 bases; J trimming: 0 bases; junction bases outside the gene matches: 5.

V is TRBV19 and J is TRBJ2-7; 16 nucleotides match TRBD2. TRBJ2-1 matches the DNA end more closely, so the J call is doubtful. This CDR3 has 16 residues. Germline V gives CDR1 LNHDA, CDR2 SQIVND (reference sequence). The CDR3: CASYPGLAGGPHEQFF. DNA for the CDR3: TGTGCCAGTTACCCGGGACTAGCGGGAGGGCCCCATGAGCAGTTCTTC.

V is TRBV6-6 and J is TRBJ2-1; tentatively, D is TRBD2 (5 bases). The germline gives CDR1 MNHNY, CDR2 SVGAGI (reference sequence). This CDR3 comprises 14 residues. V gave up 6 bases and J gave up 3 bases, with 12 bases separating them. CDR3 protein: CASRGGGSYNEQFF. CDR3 sequence (DNA): TGTGCCAGCAGGGGTGGTGGGAGCTACAATGAGCAGTTCTTC.

CDR3 sequence (DNA): TGTGCCAGCAGTTTACGGCCTGGGGGCAATCAGCCCCAGCATTTT. Translated, it gives CASSLRPGGNQPQHF. The chain is built from TRBV28 and TRBJ1-5, with D unresolved. The V gene lost 2 bases and the J gene lost 2 bases, with 10 bases spanning the gap. CDR1 and CDR2 (germline): MDHEN, SYDVKM. The CDR3 spans 15 residues.

J is TRBJ1-5 and V is TRBV28; 10 bases align to TRBD1. With 6 bases clipped from V and 5 bases from J, the junction kept 16 bases outside the gene matches. The CDR3 is 18 residues long. Germline V gives CDR1 MDHEN, CDR2 SYDVKM. CDR3 bases: TGTGCCAGCAGCCCAGCGACAGGGGGCCTTATCAACGATCAGCCCCAGCATTTT. It codes for CASSPATGGLINDQPQHF. Filled out from reference TRBV28 and TRBJ1-5, the complete variable domain reads DVKVTQSSRYLVKRTGEKVFLECVQDMDHENMFWYRQDPGLGLRLIYFSYDVKMKEKGDIPEGYSVSREKKERFSLILESASTNQTSMYLCASSPATGGLINDQPQHFGDGTRLSIL.

This sequence joins TRBV27 and TRBJ1-1; D call uncertain. Germline-derived CDR1 and CDR2 are MNHEY and SMNVEV (reference sequence). Deletions cut 8 bases from V and 0 bases from J, with 10 bases between. The CDR3 sequence is 13 residues long. CDR3: CASGPLVNTEAFF. DNA of the CDR3: TGTGCCAGCGGCCCTTTAGTGAACACTGAAGCTTTCTTT.

The chain is built from TRBV30 and TRBJ1-6; TRBD1 might be the D (5 bases). CDR1 is GTSNPN and CDR2 is SVGIG in the germline V gene (reference sequence). The V end was cut by 3 bases, the J end by 7 bases, with 16 bases between. CDR3 size: 15 residues. The CDR3, as DNA: TGTGCCTGGAGAGAGAAGGGGAACATGAATTCACCCCTCCACTTT. Translation: CAWREKGNMNSPLHF.

This chain connects TRBV2 to TRBJ1-1; 9 bases are a match to TRBD1. Per germline, CDR1 SNHLY and CDR2 FYNNEI. V lost 3 bases and J lost 0; bases outside the gene matches: 11. The CDR3 spans 18 residues. CDR3 in DNA: TGTGCCAGCAGTGAGGTGACAGGGGGGACTTACTTGAACACTGAAGCTTTCTTT. It translates to CASSEVTGGTYLNTEAFF.

V and J are TRBV4-3 and TRBJ2-7; 8 positions agree with TRBD1. The CDR3 covers 15 residues. V was pared by 4 bases and J by 2 bases, with 7 bases of the junction left unmatched. Germline CDR1 reads LGHNA; CDR2 reads YSLEER. In nucleotides, the CDR3 is TGCGCCAGCAGCCTCTACAGGGGGTACCCCTACGAGCAGTACTTC. It specifies CASSLYRGYPYEQYF.

This chain connects TRBV5-4 to TRBJ1-6; D is ambiguous. CDR3 length: 15 residues. The germline V gene encodes CDR1 SGHNT and CDR2 YYREEE (reference sequence). With 4 bases removed from V and 9 bases from J, the gap between germline ends came to 17 bases. The CDR3 loop is CASSTIPSTGSPLHF. CDR3 in DNA: TGTGCCAGCAGCACAATTCCCAGCACGGGTTCACCCCTCCACTTT.

The chain carries TRBV28 and TRBJ1-2, with D perhaps matching TRBD1 (6 bases). The CDR3 covers 13 residues. The V and J ends lost 4 bases and 7 bases respectively, with 13 bases between them. Germline V lookup: CDR1 MDHEN, CDR2 SYDVKM. In DNA form, the CDR3 reads TGTGCCAGCAGTTCGGGCGGGGGGCTTGGCTACACCTTC. It specifies CASSSGGGLGYTF.

This clone was seen once. The chain employs TRBV4-1 and TRBJ2-4; TRBD2 aligns across 8 bases. V lost 1 base, J lost 3 bases, and 8 bases stayed unmatched. The CDR3 loop spans 17 amino acids. Germline CDR1 MGHRA, CDR2 YSYEKL. This CDR3 reads CASSQGPAGADKNIQYF. CDR3 in DNA: TGCGCCAGCAGCCAAGGGCCAGCGGGAGCGGACAAAAACATTCAGTACTTC.